This T cell receptor (beta chain) was sequenced for a study of cytomegalovirus exposure and HLA in healthy donors. About the study: Membership in the Caucasian-associated ancestry cluster was found for 81% of approximately 430 genotyped donors.

PCR involved 60 Vbeta and 13 Jbeta primers. Using immunoSEQ multiplex PCR, the repertoire was profiled, and TCRdb retains in-frame clones only, with some absent. The repertoire holds 120,000 or so clones, around 74% seen once, with about 6% in the top ten. CDR1 and CDR2 (germline): SGHDT, YYEEEE. V was trimmed by 4 bases and J by 5 bases, leaving 18 bases between them. This CDR3 is 15 amino acids long. The TCR comes from a woman in her forties or fifties in good health and CMV-seropositive. Sequences were obtained from PBMCs. The chain uses TRBV5-6 and TRBJ1-2; tentatively, D is TRBD1 (6 bases). The CDR3 coding sequence is TGTGCCAGCAGCCCGGGGGGGGCAGGTTTATATGGCTACACCTTC. Its translation: CASSPGGAGLYGYTF.